This T cell receptor beta chain is from a study of T cell responses to AZD1222 COVID-19 vaccine. Produced via immunoSEQ multiplex PCR; TCRdb's table is partial and in-frame only. The sample shows roughly 80,000 clones, approximately 88% of them seen only once. J gave up 6 bases and V 5 bases, and 9 bases lay outside the gene matches. CDR1 is MNHEY, CDR2 SMNVEV, per germline (reference sequence). There are 14 residues in the CDR3. This specimen was peripheral blood, taken on day 0 of MenACWY control vaccination. This clonotype was obtained from an adult in good health. This sequence joins TRBV27 and TRBJ2-7; 8 bases match TRBD1. The CDR3 region is CASSRTGSGREQYF. CDR3 sequence (DNA): TGTGCCAGCAGTCGGACAGGGTCAGGGCGCGAGCAGTACTTC.